A selection of T cell receptor beta chains follows, all from one sample in a study of blood T cell repertoires in COVID-19. Generated by immunoSEQ multiplex PCR, the TCRdb table keeps only in-frame clones and is missing some. The table lists about 55,000 clones, over 75% of them singletons. Sample: peripheral blood. The source is a man between 70 and 80 years old with acute or convalescent COVID-19. Each CDR3 is given with its conserved first and last residue. The D gene is left open where the match is weak.

D: .; J: TRBJ1-2; V: TRBV4-3; CDR3: CASSQGQRTTEVYGYTF
D: TRBD2; J: TRBJ2-1; V: TRBV18; CDR3: CASSRAGNEQFF
D: .; J: TRBJ1-1; V: TRBV25-1; CDR3: CASSEVRSGDTEAFF
D: .; J: TRBJ2-3; V: TRBV9; CDR3: CASSVEQGRTDTQYF
D: TRBD2; J: TRBJ2-1; V: TRBV30; CDR3: CAWSLGLVPRTEQFF
D: .; J: TRBJ2-5; V: TRBV5-1; CDR3: CASRPPGYQETQYF
D: TRBD2; J: TRBJ2-7; V: TRBV19; CDR3: CASSMGAAPGGYEQYF
D: .; J: TRBJ1-2; V: TRBV27; CDR3: CASSLQGRGYGYTF
D: TRBD1; J: TRBJ1-2; V: TRBV4-1; CDR3: CASSLQTSGTGYGYTF
D: .; J: TRBJ2-3; V: TRBV5-1; CDR3: CASSLGGYTDTQYF
D: TRBD2; J: TRBJ2-7; V: TRBV5-1; CDR3: CASSSVGTSGLLREQYF
D: .; J: TRBJ2-3; V: TRBV11-1; CDR3: CASSLGAYKDTQYF
D: TRBD1; J: TRBJ1-1; V: TRBV6-6; CDR3: CASSRQGARTEAFF
D: .; J: TRBJ1-2; V: TRBV7-8; CDR3: CASSSEPRQASRAYGYTF
D: .; J: TRBJ1-1; V: TRBV7-8; CDR3: CASSLTGLGYKNTEAFF
D: TRBD2; J: TRBJ2-1; V: TRBV2; CDR3: CASSRYREGNEQFF
D: TRBD1; J: TRBJ2-7; V: TRBV5-1; CDR3: CASQKRQGPIYEQYF
D: .; J: TRBJ1-1; V: TRBV4-1; CDR3: CASSRGVANTEAFF
D: .; J: TRBJ2-6; V: TRBV7-9; CDR3: CASSQTLGGSGANVLTF
D: TRBD1; J: TRBJ1-1; V: TRBV7-3; CDR3: CASSLSGQGSAEAFF
D: .; J: TRBJ1-2; V: TRBV5-4; CDR3: CASSPVTFLDGYTF
D: TRBD2; J: TRBJ2-2; V: TRBV4-3; CDR3: CASSLTTSGGTGELFF
D: .; J: TRBJ2-3; V: TRBV6-1; CDR3: CASSGEGAAGWRDTDTQYF
D: .; J: TRBJ1-2; V: TRBV12-3/TRBV12-4; CDR3: CASSLRGVGGYTF
D: TRBD2; J: TRBJ2-3; V: TRBV6-6; CDR3: CASSSTGTSVNTQYF
D: TRBD2; J: TRBJ2-5; V: TRBV11-2; CDR3: CASSLQRTSVETQYF
D: TRBD2; J: TRBJ2-4; V: TRBV7-9; CDR3: CASSPGVAGGTKNIQYF
D: .; J: TRBJ1-1; V: TRBV18; CDR3: CASSPATETEAFF
D: TRBD1; J: TRBJ2-3; V: TRBV5-4; CDR3: CASSPRDRGADTQYF
D: TRBD2; J: TRBJ2-3; V: TRBV4-1; CDR3: CASSPRTSGGDTQYF
D: TRBD1; J: TRBJ2-5; V: TRBV2; CDR3: CASGWTGEETQYF
D: .; J: TRBJ2-5; V: TRBV18; CDR3: CASSPGVSPLQETQYF
D: .; J: TRBJ1-4; V: TRBV29-1; CDR3: CSVGGRGNEKLFF
D: TRBD1; J: TRBJ2-7; V: TRBV5-4; CDR3: CASRKDRVSSYEQYF
D: TRBD1; J: TRBJ1-1; V: TRBV19; CDR3: CASSIRTGPMNTEAFF
D: .; J: TRBJ1-1; V: TRBV7-6; CDR3: CASIPGGGTEAFF
D: .; J: TRBJ1-2; V: TRBV27; CDR3: CASSFAGPLNYGYTF
D: TRBD1; J: TRBJ1-4; V: TRBV14; CDR3: CASSRQQGRSGEKLFF
D: TRBD1; J: TRBJ1-6; V: TRBV2; CDR3: CASGPDRVYSPLHF
D: .; J: TRBJ1-5; V: TRBV4-1; CDR3: CASSQDNARGSNQPQHF
D: .; J: TRBJ2-3; V: TRBV2; CDR3: CASSEVAGTQYF
D: TRBD1; J: TRBJ2-1; V: TRBV15; CDR3: CATSRKTGTGAYNEQFF
D: .; J: TRBJ1-2; V: TRBV4-3; CDR3: CASSSAPGNYGYTF
D: .; J: TRBJ1-2; V: TRBV25-1; CDR3: CASSDRPYGYTF
D: TRBD2; J: TRBJ2-1; V: TRBV9; CDR3: CASSAASGRGGEQFF